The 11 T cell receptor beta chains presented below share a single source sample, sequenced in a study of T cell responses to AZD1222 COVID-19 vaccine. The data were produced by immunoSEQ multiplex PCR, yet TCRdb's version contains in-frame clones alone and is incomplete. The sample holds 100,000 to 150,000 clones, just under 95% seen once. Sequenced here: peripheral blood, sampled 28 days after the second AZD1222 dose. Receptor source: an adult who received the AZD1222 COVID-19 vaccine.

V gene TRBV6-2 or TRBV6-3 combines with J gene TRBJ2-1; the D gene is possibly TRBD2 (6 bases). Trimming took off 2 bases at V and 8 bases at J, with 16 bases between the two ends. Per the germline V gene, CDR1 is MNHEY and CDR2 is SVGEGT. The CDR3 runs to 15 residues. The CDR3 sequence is CASSYRRGMRDEQFF. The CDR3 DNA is TGTGCCAGCAGTTACCGGCGCGGGATGAGGGATGAGCAGTTCTTC.

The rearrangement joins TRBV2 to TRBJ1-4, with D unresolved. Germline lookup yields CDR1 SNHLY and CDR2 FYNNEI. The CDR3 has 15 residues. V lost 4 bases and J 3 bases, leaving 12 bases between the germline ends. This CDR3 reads CASSGNRAPNEKLFF. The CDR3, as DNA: TGTGCCAGCAGTGGGAACCGGGCCCCTAATGAAAAACTGTTTTTT.

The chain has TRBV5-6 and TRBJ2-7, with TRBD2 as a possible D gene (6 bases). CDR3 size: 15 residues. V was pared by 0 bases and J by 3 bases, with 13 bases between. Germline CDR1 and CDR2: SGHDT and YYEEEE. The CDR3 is CASSLGGTGYYEQYF. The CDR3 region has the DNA TGTGCCAGCAGCTTGGGTGGGACTGGTTACTACGAGCAGTACTTC.

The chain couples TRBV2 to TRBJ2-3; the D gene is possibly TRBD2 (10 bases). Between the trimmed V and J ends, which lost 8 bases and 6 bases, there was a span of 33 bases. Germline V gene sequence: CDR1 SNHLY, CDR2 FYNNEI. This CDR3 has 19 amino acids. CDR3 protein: CASYQGQGSHSGRRDTQYF. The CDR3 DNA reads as TGTGCCAGCTACCAAGGACAGGGGAGCCATAGCGGGAGGAGGGATACGCAGTATTTT.

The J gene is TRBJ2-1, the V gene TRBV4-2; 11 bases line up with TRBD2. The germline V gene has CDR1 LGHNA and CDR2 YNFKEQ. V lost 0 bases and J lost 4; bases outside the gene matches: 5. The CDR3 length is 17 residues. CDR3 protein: CASSQEGSGGVYNEQFF. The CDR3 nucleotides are TGTGCCAGCAGCCAAGAAGGTAGCGGGGGGGTGTACAATGAGCAGTTCTTC.

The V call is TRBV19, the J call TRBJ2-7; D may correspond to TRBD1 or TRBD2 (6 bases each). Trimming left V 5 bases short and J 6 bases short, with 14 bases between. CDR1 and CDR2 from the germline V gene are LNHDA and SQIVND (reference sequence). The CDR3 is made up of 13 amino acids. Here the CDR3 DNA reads TGTGCCAGTAGTGGGGGGCTTTTACGCGAGCAGTACTTC. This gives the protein CASSGGLLREQYF.

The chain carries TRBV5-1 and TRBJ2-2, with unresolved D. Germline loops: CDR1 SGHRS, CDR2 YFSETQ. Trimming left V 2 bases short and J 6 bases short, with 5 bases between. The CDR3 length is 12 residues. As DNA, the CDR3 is TGCGCCAGCAGCTTCCACGCCGGGGAGCTGTTTTTT. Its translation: CASSFHAGELFF.

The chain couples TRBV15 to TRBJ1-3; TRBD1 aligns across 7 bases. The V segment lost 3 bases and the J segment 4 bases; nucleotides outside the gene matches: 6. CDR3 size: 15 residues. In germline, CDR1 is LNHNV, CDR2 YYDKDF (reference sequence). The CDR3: CATSRGDREGNTIYF. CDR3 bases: TGTGCCACCAGCAGGGGGGACAGAGAGGGAAACACCATATATTTT.

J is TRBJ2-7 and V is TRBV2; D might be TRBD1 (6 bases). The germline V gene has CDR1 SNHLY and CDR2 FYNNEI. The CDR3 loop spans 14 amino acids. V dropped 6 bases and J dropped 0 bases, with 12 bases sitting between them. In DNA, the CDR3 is TGTGCCAGCAGAGGACAGCTAAACTCCTACGAGCAGTACTTC. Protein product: CASRGQLNSYEQYF.

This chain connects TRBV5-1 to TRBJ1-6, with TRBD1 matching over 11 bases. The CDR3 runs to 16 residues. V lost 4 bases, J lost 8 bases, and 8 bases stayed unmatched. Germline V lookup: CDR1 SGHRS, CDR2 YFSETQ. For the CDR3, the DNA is TGCGCCAGCAGCCCCGGACAGGGGGCGCGGGATTCACCCCTCCACTTT. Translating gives CASSPGQGARDSPLHF.

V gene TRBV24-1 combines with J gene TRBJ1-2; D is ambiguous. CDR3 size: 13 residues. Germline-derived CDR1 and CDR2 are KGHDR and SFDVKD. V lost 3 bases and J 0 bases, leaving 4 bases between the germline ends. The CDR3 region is CATSDPANYGYTF. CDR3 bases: TGTGCCACCAGTGATCCCGCTAACTATGGCTACACCTTC.